Below are 5 T cell receptor beta chains sequenced from a single sample in a study of blood T cell repertoires in COVID-19. Data came from immunoSEQ multiplex PCR; TCRdb stores just in-frame clones and leaves some out. The sample includes roughly 300,000 clones, about four fifths seen only once; the top ten take over 2.5%. The specimen sequenced was peripheral blood. These receptors originate from a woman aged 60 to 75 with active or convalescent COVID-19.

In DNA, the CDR3 is TGTGCCAGCGTCCCCGACACTTACGAGCAGTACTTC. Translating gives CASVPDTYEQYF. The genes are TRBV7-9 and TRBJ2-7; D unresolved. The CDR3 is 12 amino acids. V shed 8 bases and J shed 4 bases, with 12 bases lying between them. The V gene's germline CDR1 is SEHNR and CDR2 FQNEAQ (reference sequence). Full variable domain (missing parts from reference TRBV7-9 and TRBJ2-7): DTGVSQNPRHKITKRGQNVTFRCDPISEHNRLYWYRQTLGQGPEFLTYFQNEAQLEKSRLLSDRFSAERPKGSFSTLEIQRTEQGDSAMYLCASVPDTYEQYFGPGTRLTVT.

V usage is TRBV27 and J usage is TRBJ1-1; TRBD1 might be the D (5 bases). The CDR3 totals 14 residues. V lost 3 bases to trimming and J lost 4 bases, with 12 bases between them. Germline lookup yields CDR1 MNHEY and CDR2 SMNVEV (reference sequence). The CDR3: CASSFWGGGTEAFF. The CDR3 region has the DNA TGTGCCAGCAGTTTCTGGGGGGGTGGCACTGAAGCTTTCTTT.

This clone was detected once. This chain connects TRBV2 to TRBJ2-7; TRBD2 is a possible D gene (6 bases). CDR3 length: 12 amino acids. The germline V gene has CDR1 SNHLY and CDR2 FYNNEI. The V and J ends lost 8 bases and 0 bases respectively, with 8 bases between them. The CDR3 DNA reads as TGTGCCAGCGGGGGGACCTCCTACGAGCAGTACTTC. It codes for CASGGTSYEQYF.

The rearrangement joins TRBV9 to TRBJ2-3, with TRBD2 matching 13 bases. The CDR3 spans 17 residues. Germline CDR1 reads SGDLS; CDR2 reads YYNGEE. J gave up 2 bases and V 0 bases, and 3 bases lay outside the gene matches. In DNA, the CDR3 is TGTGCCAGCAGCGTAGTGACTAGCGGGGGGCACACAGATACGCAGTATTTT. Encoded protein: CASSVVTSGGHTDTQYF. The variable domain in full, with the rest retrieved from reference TRBV9 and TRBJ2-3, is DSGVTQTPKHLITATGQRVTLRCSPRSGDLSVYWYQQSLDQGLQFLIQYYNGEERAKGNILERFSAQQFPDLHSELNLSSLELGDSALYFCASSVVTSGGHTDTQYFGPGTRLTVL.

The chain couples TRBV11-1 to TRBJ2-1, with TRBD2 matching 7 bases. The CDR3 runs to 15 residues. J gave up 0 bases and V 3 bases, and 2 bases lay outside the gene matches. Germline V gene sequence: CDR1 SGHAT, CDR2 FQDESV (reference sequence). The CDR3 DNA reads as TGTGCCAGCAGCTTGGGGGGGAGCTCCTACAATGAGCAGTTCTTC. Translation gives CASSLGGSSYNEQFF.